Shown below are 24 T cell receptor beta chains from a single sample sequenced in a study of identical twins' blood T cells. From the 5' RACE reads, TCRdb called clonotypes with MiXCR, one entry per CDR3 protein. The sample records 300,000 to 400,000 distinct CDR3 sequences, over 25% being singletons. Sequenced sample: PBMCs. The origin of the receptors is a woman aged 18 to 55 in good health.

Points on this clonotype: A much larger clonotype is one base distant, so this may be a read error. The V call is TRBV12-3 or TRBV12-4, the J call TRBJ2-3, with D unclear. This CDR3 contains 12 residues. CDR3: CARSLVGYTQYF. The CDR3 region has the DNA TGTGCCCGCAGTTTAGTAGGTTATACGCAGTATTTT.

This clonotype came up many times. As DNA, the CDR3 is TGTGCCAGCAGCCAAGCTACTGAAGCTTTCTTT. This gives the protein CASSQATEAFF. The rearrangement links TRBV3-1 to TRBJ1-1; D is unclear. Trimming took off 1 base at V and 5 bases at J, with 2 bases between the two ends. This CDR3 is 11 amino acids long. The V gene's germline CDR1 is LGHDT and CDR2 YNNKEL (reference sequence).

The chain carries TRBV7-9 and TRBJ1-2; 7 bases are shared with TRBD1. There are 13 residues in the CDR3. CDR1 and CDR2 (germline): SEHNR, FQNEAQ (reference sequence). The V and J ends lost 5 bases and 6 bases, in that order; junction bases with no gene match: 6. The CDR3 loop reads CASSPTGDHGYTF. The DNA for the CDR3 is TGTGCCAGCAGCCCTACAGGGGACCATGGCTACACCTTC.

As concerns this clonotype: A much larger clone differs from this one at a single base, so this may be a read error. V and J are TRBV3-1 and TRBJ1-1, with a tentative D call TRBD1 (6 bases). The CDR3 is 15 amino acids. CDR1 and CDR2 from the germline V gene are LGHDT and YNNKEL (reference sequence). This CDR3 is CAGSPQGVMNTEAFF. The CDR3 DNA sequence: TGTGCCGGCAGCCCACAGGGCGTTATGAACACTGAAGCTTTCTTT. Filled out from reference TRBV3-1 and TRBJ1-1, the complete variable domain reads DTAVSQTPKYLVTQMGNDKSIKCEQNLGHDTMYWYKQDSKKFLKIMFSYNNKELIINETVPNRFSPKSPDKAHLNLHINSLELGDSAVYFCAGSPQGVMNTEAFFGQGTRLTVV.

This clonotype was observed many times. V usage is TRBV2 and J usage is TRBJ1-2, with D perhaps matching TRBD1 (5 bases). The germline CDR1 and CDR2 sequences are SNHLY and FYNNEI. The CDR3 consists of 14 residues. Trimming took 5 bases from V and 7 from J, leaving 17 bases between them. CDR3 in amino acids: CASSPREGSAGYTF. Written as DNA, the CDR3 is TGTGCCAGCAGTCCCAGGGAAGGTTCGGCTGGCTACACCTTC.

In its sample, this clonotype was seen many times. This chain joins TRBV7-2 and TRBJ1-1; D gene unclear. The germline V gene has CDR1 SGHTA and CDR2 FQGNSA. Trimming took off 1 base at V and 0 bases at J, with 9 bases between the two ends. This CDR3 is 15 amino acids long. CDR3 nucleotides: TGTGCCAGCAGCTTAGATTTTGGGTTGAACACTGAAGCTTTCTTT. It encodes CASSLDFGLNTEAFF.

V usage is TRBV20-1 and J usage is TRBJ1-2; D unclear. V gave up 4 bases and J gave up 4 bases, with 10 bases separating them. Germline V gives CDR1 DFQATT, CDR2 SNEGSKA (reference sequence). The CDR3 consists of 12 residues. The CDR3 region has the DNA TGCAGTGCTATAGAAGGTGCCTATGGCTACACCTTC. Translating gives CSAIEGAYGYTF.

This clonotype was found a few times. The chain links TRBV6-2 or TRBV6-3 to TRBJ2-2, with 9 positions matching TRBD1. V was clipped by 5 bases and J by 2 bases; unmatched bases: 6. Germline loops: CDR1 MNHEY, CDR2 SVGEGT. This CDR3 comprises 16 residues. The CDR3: CASSQTGGSNTGELFF. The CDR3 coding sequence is TGTGCCAGCAGTCAGACAGGGGGGAGTAACACCGGGGAGCTGTTTTTT.

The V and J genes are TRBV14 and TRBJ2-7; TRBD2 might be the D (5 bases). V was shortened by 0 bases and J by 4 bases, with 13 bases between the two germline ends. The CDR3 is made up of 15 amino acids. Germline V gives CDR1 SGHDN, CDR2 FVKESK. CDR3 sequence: CASSQDTGSVYEQYF. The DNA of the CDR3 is TGTGCCAGCAGCCAAGACACGGGGTCGGTTTACGAGCAGTACTTC. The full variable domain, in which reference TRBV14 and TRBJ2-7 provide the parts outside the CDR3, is EAGVTQFPSHSVIEKGQTVTLRCDPISGHDNLYWYRRVMGKEIKFLLHFVKESKQDESGMPNNRFLAERTGGTYSTLKVQPAELEDSGVYFCASSQDTGSVYEQYFGPGTRLTVT.

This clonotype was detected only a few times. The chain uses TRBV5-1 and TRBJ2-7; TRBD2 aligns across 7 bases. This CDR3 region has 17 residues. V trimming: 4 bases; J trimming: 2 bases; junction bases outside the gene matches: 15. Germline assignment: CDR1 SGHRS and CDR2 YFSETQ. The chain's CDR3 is CASSKSPFSGSAYEQYF. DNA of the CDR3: TGCGCCAGCAGCAAGAGTCCCTTTAGCGGGTCCGCCTACGAGCAGTACTTC.

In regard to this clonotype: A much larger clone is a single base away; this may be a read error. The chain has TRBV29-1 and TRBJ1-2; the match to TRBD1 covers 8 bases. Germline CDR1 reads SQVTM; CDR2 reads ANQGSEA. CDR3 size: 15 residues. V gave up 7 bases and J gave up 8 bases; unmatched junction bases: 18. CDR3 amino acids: CSANKRTGSRVGYTF. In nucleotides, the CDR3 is TGCAGCGCCAACAAAAGGACAGGGTCTAGGGTCGGCTACACCTTC.

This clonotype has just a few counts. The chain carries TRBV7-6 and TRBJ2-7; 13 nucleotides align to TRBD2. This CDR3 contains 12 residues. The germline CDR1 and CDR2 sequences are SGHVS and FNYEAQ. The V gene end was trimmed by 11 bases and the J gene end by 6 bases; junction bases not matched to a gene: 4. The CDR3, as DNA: TGTGCCGTGACTAGCGGGGGGTTCGAGCAGTACTTC. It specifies CAVTSGGFEQYF.

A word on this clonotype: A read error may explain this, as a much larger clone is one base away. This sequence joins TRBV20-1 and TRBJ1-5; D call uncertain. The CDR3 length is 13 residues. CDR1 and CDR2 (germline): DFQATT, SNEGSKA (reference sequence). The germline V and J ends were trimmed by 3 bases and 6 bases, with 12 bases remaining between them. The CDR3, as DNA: TGCAGTGCTAGTCTCGTAAGATGTCAGCCCCAGCATTTT. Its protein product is CSASLVRCQPQHF.

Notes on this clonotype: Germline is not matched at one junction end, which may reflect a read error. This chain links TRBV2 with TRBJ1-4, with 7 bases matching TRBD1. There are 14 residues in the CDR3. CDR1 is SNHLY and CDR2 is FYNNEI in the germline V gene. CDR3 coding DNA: TGTACCAGCAGTTCCGACAGGGTGGTCGAAAAACTGTTTTTT. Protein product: CTSSSDRVVEKLFF. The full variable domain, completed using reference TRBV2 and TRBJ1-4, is EPEVTQTPSHQVTQMGQEVILRCVPISNHLYFYWYRQILGQKVEFLVSFYNNEISEKSEIFDDQFSVERPDGSNFTLKIRSTKLEDSAMYFCTSSSDRVVEKLFFGSGTQLSVL.

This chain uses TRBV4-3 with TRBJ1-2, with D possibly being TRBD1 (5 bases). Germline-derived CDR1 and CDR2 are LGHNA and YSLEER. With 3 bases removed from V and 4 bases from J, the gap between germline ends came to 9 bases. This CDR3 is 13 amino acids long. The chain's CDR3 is CASSQQGFYGYTF. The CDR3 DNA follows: TGCGCCAGCAGCCAGCAGGGTTTCTATGGCTACACCTTC.

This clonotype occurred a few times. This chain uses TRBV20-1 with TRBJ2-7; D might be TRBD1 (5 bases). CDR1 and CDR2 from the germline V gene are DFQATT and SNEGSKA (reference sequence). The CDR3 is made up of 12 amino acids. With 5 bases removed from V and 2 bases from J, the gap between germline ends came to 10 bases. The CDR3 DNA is TGCAGTGCTCCTCAGGGCCCCTACGAGCAGTACTTC. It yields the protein CSAPQGPYEQYF.

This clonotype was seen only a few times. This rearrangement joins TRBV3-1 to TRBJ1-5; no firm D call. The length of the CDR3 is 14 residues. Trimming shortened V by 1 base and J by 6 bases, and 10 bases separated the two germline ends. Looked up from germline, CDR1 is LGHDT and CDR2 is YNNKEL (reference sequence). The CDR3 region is CASSQAGGFQPQHF. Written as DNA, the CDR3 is TGTGCCAGCAGCCAAGCAGGCGGGTTTCAGCCCCAGCATTTT. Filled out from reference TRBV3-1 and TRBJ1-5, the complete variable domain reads DTAVSQTPKYLVTQMGNDKSIKCEQNLGHDTMYWYKQDSKKFLKIMFSYNNKELIINETVPNRFSPKSPDKAHLNLHINSLELGDSAVYFCASSQAGGFQPQHFGDGTRLSIL.

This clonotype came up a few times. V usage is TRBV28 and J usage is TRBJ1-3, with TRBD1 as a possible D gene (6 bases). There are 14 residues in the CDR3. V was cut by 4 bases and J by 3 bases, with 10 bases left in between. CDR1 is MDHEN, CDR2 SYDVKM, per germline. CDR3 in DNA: TGTGCCAGCAGTTCCCGGGGGCATGGAAACACCATATATTTT. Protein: CASSSRGHGNTIYF.

CDR3: CASTADRGNEKLFF. CDR3 nucleotide sequence: TGTGCCAGCACCGCCGACAGGGGTAATGAAAAACTGTTTTTT. The rearrangement joins TRBV27 to TRBJ1-4, with TRBD1 matching over 8 bases. Unmatched junction bases numbered 5, after V lost 7 bases and J lost 4 bases. Germline V gene lookup returns CDR1 MNHEY and CDR2 SMNVEV (reference sequence). The CDR3 loop spans 14 amino acids.

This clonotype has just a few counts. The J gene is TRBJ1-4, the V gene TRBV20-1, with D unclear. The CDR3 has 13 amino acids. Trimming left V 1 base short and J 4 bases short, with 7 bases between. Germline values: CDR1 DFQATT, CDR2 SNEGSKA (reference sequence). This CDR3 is CSARAGRNEKLFF. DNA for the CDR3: TGCAGTGCTAGAGCCGGTCGTAATGAAAAACTGTTTTTT.

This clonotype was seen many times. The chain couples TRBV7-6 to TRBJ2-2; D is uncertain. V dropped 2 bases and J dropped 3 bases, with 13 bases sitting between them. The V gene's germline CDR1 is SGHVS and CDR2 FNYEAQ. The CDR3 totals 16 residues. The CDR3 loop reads CASSLTPRAYTGELFF. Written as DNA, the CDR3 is TGTGCCAGCAGCTTAACGCCCCGGGCGTACACCGGGGAGCTGTTTTTT.

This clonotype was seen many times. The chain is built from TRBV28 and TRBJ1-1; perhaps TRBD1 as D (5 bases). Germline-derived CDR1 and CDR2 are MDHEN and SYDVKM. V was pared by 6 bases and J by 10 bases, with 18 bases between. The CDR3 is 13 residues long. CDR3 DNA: TGTGCCAGCAGGGCACAGGTGAACCTGGGAGCTTTCTTT. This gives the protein CASRAQVNLGAFF.

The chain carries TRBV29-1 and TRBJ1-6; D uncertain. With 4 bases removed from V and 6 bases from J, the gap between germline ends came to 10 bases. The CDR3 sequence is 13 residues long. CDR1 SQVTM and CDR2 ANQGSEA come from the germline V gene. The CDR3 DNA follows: TGCAGCGTTGGTGGCAGTGGTAATTCACCCCTCCACTTT. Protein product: CSVGGSGNSPLHF.

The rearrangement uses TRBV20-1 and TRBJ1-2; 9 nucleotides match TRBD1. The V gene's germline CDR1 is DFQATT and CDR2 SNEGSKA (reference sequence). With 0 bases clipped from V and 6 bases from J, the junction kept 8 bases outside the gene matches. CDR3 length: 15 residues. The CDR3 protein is CSARDSDRGSNGYTF. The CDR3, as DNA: TGCAGTGCTAGAGACTCTGACAGGGGGTCGAATGGCTACACCTTC.